The T cell receptor (beta chain) described here comes from a study of blood T cells in healthy people across ages. The germline V gene has CDR1 SQVTM and CDR2 ANQGSEA. V shed 3 bases and J shed 1 base, with 12 bases lying between them. This CDR3 is 14 amino acids long. A sample-barcoded 5' primer and a J-beta primer mix were used in a second PCR of about 6 to 12 cycles. TCRdb used MiXCR to reprocess the 5' RACE reads, holding one entry per CDR3 protein. The table shows more than 650,000 distinct CDR3 sequences, with roughly 20% occurring only once. This receptor was taken from a man between 70 and 80 years old in good health. This chain links TRBV29-1 with TRBJ2-5, with D possibly TRBD2 on 6 matching bases. Sequenced sample: blood. The CDR3 DNA follows: TGCAGCGTTGAGGTGCGGGGCTTCCAAGAGACCCAGTACTTC. It translates to CSVEVRGFQETQYF.